This T cell receptor beta chain comes out of a study of cytomegalovirus exposure and HLA in healthy donors. Turning to the study itself: Samples from HLA-typed donors yielded about 86 million unique TCRs in an early data release.

The ends were cut back, 10 bases at V and 0 bases at J, with 9 bases in the middle. The CDR3 is made up of 12 amino acids. CDR1 is ENHRY, CDR2 SYGVKD, per germline. PCR amplification relied on 60 Vbeta primers (plus 13 Jbeta primers). The data were produced by immunoSEQ multiplex PCR, yet TCRdb's version contains in-frame clones alone and is incomplete. The sample lists 100,000 to 120,000 clones, over 65% occurring once. This clone was seen once. Its antigen is still unknown. Study-wide results and limits: In vitro work confirmed that a few CMV-associated chains recognize CMV antigens.

This sequence joins TRBV10-3 and TRBJ2-5; D gene ambiguous. The sequence was obtained from a man in his thirties or forties in good health and CMV-seropositive. The specimen was PBMCs. This CDR3 is CATKADQETQYF. CDR3 sequence (DNA): TGTGCCACCAAGGCGGACCAAGAGACCCAGTACTTC.